The 32 T cell receptor beta chains listed next were all sequenced from one sample in a study of Ad26.COV2.S vaccination and SARS-CoV-2 variants. Here immunoSEQ multiplex PCR was the method, and the copy in TCRdb shows in-frame clones only, minus some. The table includes over 110,000 clones, 86% detected once. Sample: peripheral blood, taken after recovery from COVID-19. The receptors shown here come from a human donor who had recovered from COVID-19.

This chain links TRBV27 with TRBJ1-4; D perhaps matches TRBD1 (6 bases). CDR1 is MNHEY, CDR2 SMNVEV, per germline (reference sequence). V was trimmed by 3 bases and J by 8 bases, leaving 16 bases between them. The CDR3 consists of 15 residues. The CDR3 reads CASSFLRGSEEKLFF. CDR3 nucleotides: TGTGCCAGCAGTTTCCTCAGGGGAAGCGAGGAAAAACTGTTTTTT.

The table lists this clone with a few counts. The chain joins TRBV19 to TRBJ1-5; no clear D gene. Germline loops: CDR1 LNHDA, CDR2 SQIVND (reference sequence). V shed 3 bases and J shed 1 base, with 4 bases lying between them. The CDR3 consists of 13 residues. CDR3 nucleotide sequence: TGTGCCAGTAGTATGGGGAGCAATCAGCCCCAGCATTTT. Its protein is CASSMGSNQPQHF. Full variable domain (outside the CDR3, taken from reference TRBV19 and TRBJ1-5): DGGITQSPKYLFRKEGQNVTLSCEQNLNHDAMYWYRQDPGQGLRLIYYSQIVNDFQKGDIAEGYSVSREKKESFPLTVTSAQKNPTAFYLCASSMGSNQPQHFGDGTRLSIL.

The chain uses TRBV9 and TRBJ2-2; TRBD1 is a possible D gene (5 bases). The V gene's germline CDR1 is SGDLS and CDR2 YYNGEE. The ends were cut back, 0 bases at V and 7 bases at J, with 7 bases in the middle. The CDR3 runs 13 residues. CDR3 in amino acids: CASSVGQGGELFF. CDR3 nucleotide sequence: TGTGCCAGCAGCGTAGGGCAGGGCGGGGAGCTGTTTTTT. The complete variable domain, with remaining parts taken from reference TRBV9 and TRBJ2-2, reads DSGVTQTPKHLITATGQRVTLRCSPRSGDLSVYWYQQSLDQGLQFLIQYYNGEERAKGNILERFSAQQFPDLHSELNLSSLELGDSALYFCASSVGQGGELFFGEGSRLTVL.

V and J are TRBV12-3 or TRBV12-4 and TRBJ2-7; D gene ambiguous. The length of the CDR3 is 12 residues. Trimming left V 3 bases short and J 3 bases short, with 6 bases between. DNA for the CDR3: TGTGCCAGCAGTTTTGGCGGCTACGAGCAGTACTTC. This gives the protein CASSFGGYEQYF.

The chain couples TRBV11-2 to TRBJ2-5; 14 bases fit TRBD2. V dropped 5 bases and J dropped 6; count of bases not matched to a gene: 8. Germline V gene lookup returns CDR1 SGHAT and CDR2 FQNNGV. This CDR3 is 16 amino acids long. CDR3 sequence: CASSPGLAGGVQTQYF. In DNA, the CDR3 is TGTGCCAGCAGCCCCGGACTAGCGGGGGGCGTGCAGACCCAGTACTTC.

A few counts support this clone. This rearrangement joins TRBV28 to TRBJ1-1; tentatively, D is TRBD1 (6 bases). This CDR3 is built from 15 residues. The ends were cut back, 4 bases at V and 4 bases at J, with 16 bases in the middle. Germline-derived CDR1 and CDR2 are MDHEN and SYDVKM. The CDR3 here is CASSYPRVGGTEAFF. CDR3 nucleotide sequence: TGTGCCAGCAGTTACCCCAGGGTAGGGGGCACTGAAGCTTTCTTT.

The chain couples TRBV7-9 to TRBJ1-6; D call uncertain. The CDR3 covers 13 residues. CDR1 and CDR2 from the germline V gene are SEHNR and FQNEAQ (reference sequence). The V end was cut by 1 base, the J end by 9 bases, with 7 bases between. CDR3 residues: CASSLGEASPLHF. CDR3 in DNA: TGTGCCAGCAGCTTAGGGGAGGCTTCACCCCTCCACTTT.

The rearrangement links TRBV4-3 to TRBJ2-1, with TRBD2 as a possible D gene (5 bases). This CDR3 has 15 residues. Germline V gene sequence: CDR1 LGHNA, CDR2 YSLEER. V lost 1 base and J lost 8, with 15 bases in between. In DNA form, the CDR3 reads TGCGCCAGCAGCCAAGTCGCAGGAGATAGCGATGAGCAGTTCTTC. It specifies CASSQVAGDSDEQFF.

J is TRBJ2-4 and V is TRBV18, with 8 bases aligning to TRBD1. This CDR3 is built from 15 residues. Germline V CDR1 and CDR2: KGHSH, LQKENI. J gave up 5 bases and V 3 bases, and 6 bases lay outside the gene matches. The CDR3 DNA reads as TGTGCCAGCTCACCGGGACAGGTTTTGCAAAACATTCAGTACTTC. Residues: CASSPGQVLQNIQYF.

CDR3 coding DNA: TGCGCCAGCAGCTTGTACGGGCTGAGCGGACAGGGGGTCTACGAGCAGTACTTC. This gives the protein CASSLYGLSGQGVYEQYF. The chain has TRBV5-1 and TRBJ2-7; 10 nucleotides line up with TRBD1. The CDR3 covers 18 residues. Germline V gene lookup returns CDR1 SGHRS and CDR2 YFSETQ. Unmatched junction bases numbered 13, after V lost 1 base and J lost 3 bases.

The genes are TRBV29-1 and TRBJ2-3; D call uncertain. CDR1 is SQVTM, CDR2 ANQGSEA, per germline. V was clipped by 7 bases and J by 0 bases, with 11 bases between them. This CDR3 contains 13 residues. CDR3 bases: TGCAGCGCGGCGAAGGGAAGCACAGATACGCAGTATTTT. Translated: CSAAKGSTDTQYF.

J is TRBJ1-1 and V is TRBV5-1, with TRBD1 identical over 7 bases. Germline V gene sequence: CDR1 SGHRS, CDR2 YFSETQ. The CDR3 runs to 15 residues. The ends lost 0 bases at V and 5 bases at J; junction bases unmatched: 7. CDR3 sequence (DNA): TGCGCCAGCAGCTTGGGTGGGACAGCCCGGACTGAAGCTTTCTTT. This translates into CASSLGGTARTEAFF.

This clone has a single count. The V and J genes are TRBV18 and TRBJ1-1, with D perhaps TRBD1 (6 bases). CDR3 size: 14 residues. From germline, CDR1 is KGHSH and CDR2 LQKENI. Trimming stripped 3 bases from V and 1 base from J, with 9 bases between. Written as DNA, the CDR3 is TGTGCCAGCTCACCCGGGGGCGAGAACACTGAAGCTTTCTTT. Its translation is CASSPGGENTEAFF.

The rearrangement joins TRBV19 to TRBJ1-2; 9 bases align to TRBD1. In germline, CDR1 is LNHDA, CDR2 SQIVND (reference sequence). The CDR3 has 15 amino acids. V was pared by 5 bases and J by 4 bases, with 8 bases of the junction left unmatched. This chain's CDR3 is CASSLHRGLSYGYTF. For the CDR3, the DNA is TGTGCCAGTAGTTTACACAGGGGGCTTAGCTATGGCTACACCTTC.

The rearrangement links TRBV27 to TRBJ2-7; D is unresolved. V was clipped by 0 bases and J by 6 bases, with 12 bases between them. The CDR3 sequence is 14 residues long. The germline V gene has CDR1 MNHEY and CDR2 SMNVEV (reference sequence). The CDR3 sequence is CASSLSSSYREQYF. Here the CDR3 DNA reads TGTGCCAGCAGTTTATCTTCGAGTTACCGCGAGCAGTACTTC.

V usage is TRBV9 and J usage is TRBJ1-1; D is possibly TRBD1 (5 bases). The CDR3 covers 13 residues. Germline V gene lookup returns CDR1 SGDLS and CDR2 YYNGEE. V was pared by 4 bases and J by 8 bases, with 15 bases between. The CDR3 DNA sequence: TGTGCCAGCAGCCCCCTCGGGCAGGGAGAAGCTTTCTTT. Its protein is CASSPLGQGEAFF.

The chain has TRBV28 and TRBJ1-5; D gene uncertain. Looked up from germline, CDR1 is MDHEN and CDR2 is SYDVKM. The CDR3 is 13 amino acids. The V end was cut by 8 bases, the J end by 4 bases, with 12 bases between. The CDR3 DNA is TGTGCCAGCGCGCCGTGGCCTAATCAGCCCCAGCATTTT. Protein product: CASAPWPNQPQHF.

V and J are TRBV28 and TRBJ1-2; D not resolved. Germline values: CDR1 MDHEN, CDR2 SYDVKM. The V end was cut by 2 bases, the J end by 0 bases, with 10 bases between. The CDR3 is 15 amino acids. The CDR3 sequence: CASSLNRPANYGYTF. DNA for the CDR3: TGTGCCAGCAGTTTAAATCGGCCAGCTAACTATGGCTACACCTTC.

The chain combines TRBV28 with TRBJ2-6; D unclear. Trimming stripped 7 bases from V and 3 bases from J, with 19 bases between. Germline values: CDR1 MDHEN, CDR2 SYDVKM. CDR3 size: 17 residues. CDR3: CASNTKPPGRGANVLTF. The CDR3 bases are TGTGCCAGCAATACTAAGCCCCCTGGACGTGGGGCCAACGTCCTGACTTTC.

This chain joins TRBV25-1 and TRBJ1-4; D remains ambiguous. CDR3 length: 13 residues. Germline V gene lookup returns CDR1 MGHDK and CDR2 SYGVNS. Trimming took 2 bases from V and 4 from J, leaving 5 bases between them. DNA for the CDR3: TGTGCCAGCAGTGAAAGTCATAATGAAAAACTGTTTTTT. It encodes CASSESHNEKLFF.

The chain couples TRBV19 to TRBJ1-5; D is ambiguous. Deletions cut 8 bases from V and 1 base from J, with 12 bases between. Per the germline V gene, CDR1 is LNHDA and CDR2 is SQIVND (reference sequence). CDR3 size: 14 residues. CDR3 sequence reads: CASCAAGSNQPQHF. The CDR3 DNA follows: TGTGCCAGTTGCGCCGCGGGCAGCAATCAGCCCCAGCATTTT.

The rearrangement joins TRBV11-2 to TRBJ1-2, with D uncertain. CDR1 is SGHAT and CDR2 is FQNNGV in the germline V gene. This CDR3 comprises 13 residues. Trimming removed 0 bases from V and 6 bases from J, with 8 bases in between. As DNA, the CDR3 is TGTGCCAGCAGCTTAGAAGAGGGAAATGGCTACACCTTC. Translation: CASSLEEGNGYTF. Full variable domain (remainder filled in from reference TRBV11-2 and TRBJ1-2): EAGVAQSPRYKIIEKRQSVAFWCNPISGHATLYWYQQILGQGPKLLIQFQNNGVVDDSQLPKDRFSAERLKGVDSTLKIQPAKLEDSAVYLCASSLEEGNGYTFGSGTRLTVV.

This clone was picked up a small number of times. V usage is TRBV2 and J usage is TRBJ1-5; no clear D gene. The CDR3 spans 15 residues. CDR1 and CDR2 from the germline V gene are SNHLY and FYNNEI. The V and J ends lost 5 bases and 7 bases respectively, with 18 bases between them. CDR3: CASSNNYPGGQPQHF. The CDR3, as DNA: TGTGCCAGCAGTAATAATTACCCAGGTGGGCAGCCCCAGCATTTT.

This clone has only one observation. The J gene is TRBJ1-4, the V gene TRBV7-9; D unresolved. V lost 2 bases and J lost 11, with 9 bases in between. CDR1 SEHNR and CDR2 FQNEAQ come from the germline V gene (reference sequence). CDR3 length: 12 amino acids. CDR3: CASSLRTGKLFF. Written as DNA, the CDR3 is TGTGCCAGCAGCTTAAGGACGGGCAAACTGTTTTTT. The full variable domain, its missing parts supplied by reference TRBV7-9 and TRBJ1-4, is DTGVSQNPRHKITKRGQNVTFRCDPISEHNRLYWYRQTLGQGPEFLTYFQNEAQLEKSRLLSDRFSAERPKGSFSTLEIQRTEQGDSAMYLCASSLRTGKLFFGSGTQLSVL.

The rearrangement joins TRBV15 to TRBJ1-4, with a weak D call TRBD1 (5 bases). This CDR3 contains 16 residues. V lost 4 bases to trimming and J lost 8 bases, with 20 bases between them. Germline CDR1 reads LNHNV; CDR2 reads YYDKDF (reference sequence). The CDR3 nucleotides are TGTGCCACCAGCAACGGAGGGGAGATGGAGGAGGAAAAACTGTTTTTT. Amino acids: CATSNGGEMEEEKLFF.

The chain recombines TRBV29-1 with TRBJ2-7; no clear D gene. Per germline, CDR1 SQVTM and CDR2 ANQGSEA. V shed 4 bases and J shed 1 base, with 8 bases lying between them. This CDR3 is built from 12 residues. The CDR3 sequence is CSVVAESYEQYF. In DNA, the CDR3 is TGCAGCGTTGTGGCGGAGTCCTACGAGCAGTACTTC.

The rearrangement uses TRBV28 and TRBJ1-5; TRBD1 matches at 8 bases. Germline V gene lookup returns CDR1 MDHEN and CDR2 SYDVKM. V shed 7 bases and J 8 bases; nucleotides not matched to a gene: 7. The CDR3 extends over 13 amino acids. The CDR3 bases are TGTGCCAGCAATCCAGGGGGCTTGAAGCCCCAGCATTTT. It is translated as CASNPGGLKPQHF.

The V call is TRBV4-1, the J call TRBJ1-1, with D possibly being TRBD1 (6 bases). V lost 1 base to trimming and J lost 1 base, with 16 bases between them. The CDR3 is 17 amino acids. Germline CDR1 MGHRA, CDR2 YSYEKL. The DNA for the CDR3 is TGCGCCAGCAGCCAAGGGGGCAGGGGAAGAGGGAACACTGAAGCTTTCTTT. This translates into CASSQGGRGRGNTEAFF.

V is TRBV7-6 and J is TRBJ1-6; 7 bases are shared with TRBD1. The CDR3 length is 15 residues. J was trimmed by 6 bases and V by 5 bases; bases with no gene match: 7. Germline CDR1 and CDR2: SGHVS and FNYEAQ. Written as DNA, the CDR3 is TGTGCCAGCAGCCGCACCGGGACAGTTAATTCACCCCTCCACTTT. Protein product: CASSRTGTVNSPLHF.

The V gene is TRBV30, the J gene TRBJ2-7; perhaps D is TRBD1 or TRBD2 (5 bases each). Germline V gives CDR1 GTSNPN, CDR2 SVGIG (reference sequence). This CDR3 has 13 residues. Trimming cost V 5 bases and J 0 bases, with 11 bases left between them. This CDR3 reads CAWGDGTSYEQYF. CDR3 sequence (DNA): TGTGCCTGGGGGGACGGTACCTCCTACGAGCAGTACTTC.

The genes are TRBV27 and TRBJ2-2, with D unclear. Trimming took off 8 bases at V and 4 bases at J, with 14 bases between the two ends. CDR3 length: 14 residues. Germline assignment: CDR1 MNHEY and CDR2 SMNVEV (reference sequence). The CDR3 loop is CASATGFATGELFF. In DNA, the CDR3 is TGTGCCAGCGCTACTGGGTTCGCCACCGGGGAGCTGTTTTTT.

J is TRBJ2-2 and V is TRBV10-1; a possible D gene is TRBD2 (6 bases). Looked up from germline, CDR1 is WNHNN and CDR2 is SYGVQD (reference sequence). The CDR3 has 15 residues. V lost 4 bases, J lost 2 bases, and 11 bases lay in between. CDR3 protein: CASSAGTHNTGELFF. CDR3 coding DNA: TGCGCCAGCAGTGCCGGGACTCATAACACCGGGGAGCTGTTTTTT.